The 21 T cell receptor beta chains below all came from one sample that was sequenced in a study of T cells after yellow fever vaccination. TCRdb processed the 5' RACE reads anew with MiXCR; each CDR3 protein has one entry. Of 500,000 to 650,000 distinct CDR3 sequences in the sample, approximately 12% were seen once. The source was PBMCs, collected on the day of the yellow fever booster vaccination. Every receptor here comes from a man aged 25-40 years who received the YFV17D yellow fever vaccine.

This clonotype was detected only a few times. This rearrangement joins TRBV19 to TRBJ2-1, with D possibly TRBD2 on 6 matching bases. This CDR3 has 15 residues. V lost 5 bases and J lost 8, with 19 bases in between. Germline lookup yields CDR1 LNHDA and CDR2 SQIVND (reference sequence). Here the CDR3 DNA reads TGTGCCAGTAGTCACCGGGAGAACATCGCCTATGAGCAGTTCTTC. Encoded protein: CASSHRENIAYEQFF.

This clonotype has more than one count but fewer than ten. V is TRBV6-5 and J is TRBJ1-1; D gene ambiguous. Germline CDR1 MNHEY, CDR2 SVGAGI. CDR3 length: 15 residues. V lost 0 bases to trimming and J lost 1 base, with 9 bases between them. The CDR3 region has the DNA TGTGCCAGCAGTTACTCGTCTCAGGCGAACACTGAAGCTTTCTTT. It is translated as CASSYSSQANTEAFF.

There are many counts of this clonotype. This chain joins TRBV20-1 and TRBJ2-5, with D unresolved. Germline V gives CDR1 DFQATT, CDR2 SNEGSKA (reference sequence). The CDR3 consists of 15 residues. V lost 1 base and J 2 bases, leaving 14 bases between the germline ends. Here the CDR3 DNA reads TGCAGTGCTAGAGGAGCTAGGGAAATACAAGAGACCCAGTACTTC. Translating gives CSARGAREIQETQYF.

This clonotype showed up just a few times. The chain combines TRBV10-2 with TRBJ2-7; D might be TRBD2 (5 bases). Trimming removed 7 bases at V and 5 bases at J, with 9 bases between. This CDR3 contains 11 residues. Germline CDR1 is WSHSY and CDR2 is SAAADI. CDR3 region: CASTEANEQYF. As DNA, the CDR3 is TGCGCCAGCACGGAGGCCAACGAGCAGTACTTC.

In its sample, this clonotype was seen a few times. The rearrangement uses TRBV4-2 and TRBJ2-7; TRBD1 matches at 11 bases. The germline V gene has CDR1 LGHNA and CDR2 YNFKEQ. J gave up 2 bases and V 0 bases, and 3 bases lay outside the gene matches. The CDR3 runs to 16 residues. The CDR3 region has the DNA TGTGCCAGCAGCCAAGAATGGGACAGGGGGGCCTACGAGCAGTACTTC. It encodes CASSQEWDRGAYEQYF.

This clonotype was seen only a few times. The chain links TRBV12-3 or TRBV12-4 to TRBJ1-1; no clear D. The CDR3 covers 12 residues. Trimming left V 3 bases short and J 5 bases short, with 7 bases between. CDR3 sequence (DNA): TGTGCCAGCAGTTTTCATGGGACTGAAGCTTTCTTT. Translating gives CASSFHGTEAFF.

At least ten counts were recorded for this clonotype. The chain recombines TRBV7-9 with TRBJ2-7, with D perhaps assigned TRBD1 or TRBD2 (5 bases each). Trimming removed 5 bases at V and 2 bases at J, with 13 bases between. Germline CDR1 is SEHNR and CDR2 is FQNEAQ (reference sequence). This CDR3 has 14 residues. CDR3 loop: CASSPTPGPYEQYF. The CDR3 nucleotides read TGTGCCAGCAGCCCTACTCCGGGACCCTACGAGCAGTACTTC.

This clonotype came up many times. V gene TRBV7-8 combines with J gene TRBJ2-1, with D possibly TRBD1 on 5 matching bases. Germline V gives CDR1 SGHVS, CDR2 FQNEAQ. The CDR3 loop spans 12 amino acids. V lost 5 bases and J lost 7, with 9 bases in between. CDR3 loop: CASSSHRNEQFF. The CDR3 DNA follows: TGTGCCAGCAGCAGTCACAGGAATGAGCAGTTCTTC.

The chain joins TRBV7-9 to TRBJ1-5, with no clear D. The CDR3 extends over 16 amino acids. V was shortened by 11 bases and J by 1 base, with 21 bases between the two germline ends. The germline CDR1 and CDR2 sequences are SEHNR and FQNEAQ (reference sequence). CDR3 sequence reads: CAVNVLGSPSNQPQHF. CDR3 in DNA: TGTGCCGTAAACGTACTCGGATCTCCAAGCAATCAGCCCCAGCATTTT.

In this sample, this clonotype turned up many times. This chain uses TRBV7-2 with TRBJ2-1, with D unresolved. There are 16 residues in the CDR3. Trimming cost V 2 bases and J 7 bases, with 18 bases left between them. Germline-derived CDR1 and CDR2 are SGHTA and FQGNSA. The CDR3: CASSLQLANAGNEQFF. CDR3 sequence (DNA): TGTGCCAGCAGCTTACAGCTGGCGAACGCAGGAAATGAGCAGTTCTTC.

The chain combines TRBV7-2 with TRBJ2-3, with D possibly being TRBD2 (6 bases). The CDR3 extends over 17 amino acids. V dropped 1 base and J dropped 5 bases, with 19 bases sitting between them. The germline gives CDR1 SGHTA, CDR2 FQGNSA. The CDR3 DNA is TGTGCCAGCAGCTTAGTTCCCGGGCGGGACGGGGTAGATACGCAGTATTTT. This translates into CASSLVPGRDGVDTQYF.

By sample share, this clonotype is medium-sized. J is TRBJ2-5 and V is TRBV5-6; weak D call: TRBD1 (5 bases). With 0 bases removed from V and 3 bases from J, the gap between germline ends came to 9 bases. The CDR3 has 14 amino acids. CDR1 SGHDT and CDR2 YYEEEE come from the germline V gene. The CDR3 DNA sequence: TGTGCCAGCAGCTTGGAGGGGCAGAAAGAGACCCAGTACTTC. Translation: CASSLEGQKETQYF. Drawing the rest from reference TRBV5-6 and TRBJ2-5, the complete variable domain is DAGVTQSPTHLIKTRGQQVTLRCSPKSGHDTVSWYQQALGQGPQFIFQYYEEEERQRGNFPDRFSGHQFPNYSSELNVNALLLGDSALYLCASSLEGQKETQYFGPGTRLLVL.

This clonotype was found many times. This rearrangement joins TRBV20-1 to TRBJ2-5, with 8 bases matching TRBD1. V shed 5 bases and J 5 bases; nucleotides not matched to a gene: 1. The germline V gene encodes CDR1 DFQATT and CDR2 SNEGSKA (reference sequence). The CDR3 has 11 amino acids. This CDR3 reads CSARTGETQYF. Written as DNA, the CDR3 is TGCAGTGCTCGGACAGGGGAGACCCAGTACTTC.

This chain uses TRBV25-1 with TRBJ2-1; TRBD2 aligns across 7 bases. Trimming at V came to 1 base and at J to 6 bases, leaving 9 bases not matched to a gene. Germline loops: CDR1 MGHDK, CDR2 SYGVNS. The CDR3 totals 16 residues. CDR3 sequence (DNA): TGTGCCAGCAGTGAATTGGGGCTAGCGGAAATCAATGAGCAGTTCTTC. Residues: CASSELGLAEINEQFF.

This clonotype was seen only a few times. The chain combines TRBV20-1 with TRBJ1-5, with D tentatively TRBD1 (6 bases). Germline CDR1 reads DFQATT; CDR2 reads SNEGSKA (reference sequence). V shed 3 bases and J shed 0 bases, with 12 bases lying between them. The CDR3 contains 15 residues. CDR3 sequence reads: CSASAGAYSNQPQHF. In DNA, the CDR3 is TGCAGTGCTAGTGCGGGGGCCTATAGCAATCAGCCCCAGCATTTT.

In DNA, the CDR3 is TGTGCCAGCAGTTACGGAAAGACAGGGGGGCAAGAGACCCAGTACTTC. Protein sequence: CASSYGKTGGQETQYF. This rearrangement joins TRBV6-5 to TRBJ2-5; 9 bases match TRBD1. This CDR3 has 16 residues. Germline V gene lookup returns CDR1 MNHEY and CDR2 SVGAGI. J lost 2 bases, V lost 2 bases, and 6 bases had no gene match.

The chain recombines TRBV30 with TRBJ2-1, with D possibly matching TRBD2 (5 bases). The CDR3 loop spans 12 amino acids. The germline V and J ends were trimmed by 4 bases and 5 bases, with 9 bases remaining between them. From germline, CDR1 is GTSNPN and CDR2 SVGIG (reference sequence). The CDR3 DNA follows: TGTGCCTGGACGGTGGGAGACAATGAGCAGTTCTTC. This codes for CAWTVGDNEQFF.

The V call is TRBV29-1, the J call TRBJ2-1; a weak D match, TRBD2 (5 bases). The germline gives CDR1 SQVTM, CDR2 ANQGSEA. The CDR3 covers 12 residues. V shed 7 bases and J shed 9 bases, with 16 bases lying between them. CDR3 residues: CSGSSGIVEQFF. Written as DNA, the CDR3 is TGCAGCGGGTCATCCGGGATAGTTGAGCAGTTCTTC.

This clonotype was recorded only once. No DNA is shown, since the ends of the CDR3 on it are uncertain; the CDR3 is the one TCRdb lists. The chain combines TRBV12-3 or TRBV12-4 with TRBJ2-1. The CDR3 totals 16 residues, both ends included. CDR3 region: CASSFAFGSAYNEQLF.

The DNA for the CDR3 is TGCAGTGCTCACCAGGGGGCGGAAGATACGCAGTATTTT. Its translation: CSAHQGAEDTQYF. The chain uses TRBV20-1 and TRBJ2-3, with TRBD1 matching over 8 bases. Germline-derived CDR1 and CDR2 are DFQATT and SNEGSKA (reference sequence). Trimming at V came to 5 bases and at J to 5 bases, leaving 6 bases not matched to a gene. The CDR3 totals 13 residues.

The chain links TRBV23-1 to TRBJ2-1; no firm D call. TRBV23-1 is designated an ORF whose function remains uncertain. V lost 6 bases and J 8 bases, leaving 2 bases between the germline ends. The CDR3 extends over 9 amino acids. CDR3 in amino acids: CASRDEQFF. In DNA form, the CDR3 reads TGCGCCAGCAGAGATGAGCAGTTCTTC.